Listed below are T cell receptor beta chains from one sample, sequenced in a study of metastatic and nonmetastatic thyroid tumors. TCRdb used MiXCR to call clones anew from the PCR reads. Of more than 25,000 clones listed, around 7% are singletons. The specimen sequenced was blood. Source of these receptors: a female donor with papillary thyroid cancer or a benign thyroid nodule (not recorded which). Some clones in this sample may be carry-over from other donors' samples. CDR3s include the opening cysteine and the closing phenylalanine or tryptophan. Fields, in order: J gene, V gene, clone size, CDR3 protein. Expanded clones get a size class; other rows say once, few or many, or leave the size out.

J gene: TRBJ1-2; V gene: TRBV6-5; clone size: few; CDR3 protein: CASSYYGPGNYGYTF
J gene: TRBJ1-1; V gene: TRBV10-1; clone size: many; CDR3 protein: CASSEGSLAAFF
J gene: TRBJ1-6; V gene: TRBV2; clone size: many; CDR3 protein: CASRGIQGSYSYNSPLHF
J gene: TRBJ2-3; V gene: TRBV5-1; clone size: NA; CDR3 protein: CASSLAPEFADTQYF
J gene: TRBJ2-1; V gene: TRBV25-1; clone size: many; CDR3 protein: CASSSRTSGNRYNEQFF
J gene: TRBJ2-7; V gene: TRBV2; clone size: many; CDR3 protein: CASKVDYEQYF
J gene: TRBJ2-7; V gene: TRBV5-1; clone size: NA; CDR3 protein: CASSLVLRSQGAMPFYEQYF
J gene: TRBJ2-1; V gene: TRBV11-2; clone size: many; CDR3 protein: CASSLDGGGQFF
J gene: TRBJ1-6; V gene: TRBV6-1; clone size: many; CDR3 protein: CASSIGQGVSYNSPLHF
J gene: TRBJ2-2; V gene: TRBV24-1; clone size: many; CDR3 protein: CATSGHQGGYVGELFF
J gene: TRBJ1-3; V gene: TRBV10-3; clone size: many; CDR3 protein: CATQNGGDSGNTIYF
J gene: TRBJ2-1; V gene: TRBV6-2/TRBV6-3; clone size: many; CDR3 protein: CASSIAAVNEQFF
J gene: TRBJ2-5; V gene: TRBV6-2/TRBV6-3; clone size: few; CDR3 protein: CASRDLYMEAQYF
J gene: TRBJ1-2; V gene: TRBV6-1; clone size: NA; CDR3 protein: CASSPRTGSVGYGYTF
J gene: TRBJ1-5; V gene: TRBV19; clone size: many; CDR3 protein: CASNPDFGVNQPQHF
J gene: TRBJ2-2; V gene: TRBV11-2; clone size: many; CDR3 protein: CASSLGRDWNTGELFF
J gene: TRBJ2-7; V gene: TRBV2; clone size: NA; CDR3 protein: CASSGSGSGEQYF
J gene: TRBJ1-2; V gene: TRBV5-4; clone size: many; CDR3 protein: CASSWGYGYTF
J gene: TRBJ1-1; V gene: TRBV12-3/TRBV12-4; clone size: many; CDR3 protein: CASSRRAAGEAFF
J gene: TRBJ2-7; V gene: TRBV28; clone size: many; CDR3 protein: CASSSYTSGSLEQYF
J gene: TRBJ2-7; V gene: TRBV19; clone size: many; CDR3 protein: CASSLGTGGGYEQYF
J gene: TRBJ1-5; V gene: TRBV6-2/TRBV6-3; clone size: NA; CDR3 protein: CASIQEGGGPQPQHF
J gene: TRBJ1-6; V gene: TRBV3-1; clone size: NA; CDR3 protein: CASSQEAGQGSGGDNSPLHF
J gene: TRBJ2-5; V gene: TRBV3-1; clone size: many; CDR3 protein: CASSQQVQETQYF
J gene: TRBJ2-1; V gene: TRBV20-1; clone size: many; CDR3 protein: CSALQGARLNNEQFF
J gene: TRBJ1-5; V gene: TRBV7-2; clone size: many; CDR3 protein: CASSLAGTGNQPQHF
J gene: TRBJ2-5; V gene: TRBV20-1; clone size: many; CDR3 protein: CSALLGGQETQYF
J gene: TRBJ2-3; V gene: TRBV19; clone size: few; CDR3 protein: CASSIDLSASGGATGTQYF
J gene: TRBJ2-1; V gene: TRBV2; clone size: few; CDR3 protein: CASGTLAYNEQFF
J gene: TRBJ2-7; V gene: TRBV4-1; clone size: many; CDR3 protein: CASSQEVGRSYEQYF
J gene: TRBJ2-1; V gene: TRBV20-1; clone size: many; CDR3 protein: CSALAGQPYGEQFF
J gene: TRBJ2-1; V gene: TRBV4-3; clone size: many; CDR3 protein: CASSQDSGTGSNNEQFF
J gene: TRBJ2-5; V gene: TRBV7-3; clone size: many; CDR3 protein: CASSLLAGTGEETQYF
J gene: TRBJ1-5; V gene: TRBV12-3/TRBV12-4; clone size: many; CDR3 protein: CASSLGDSNQPQHF
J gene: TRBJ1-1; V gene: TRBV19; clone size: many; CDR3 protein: CASSYRGDTEAFF
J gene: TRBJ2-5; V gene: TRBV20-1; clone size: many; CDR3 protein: CSARIGTVQETQYF
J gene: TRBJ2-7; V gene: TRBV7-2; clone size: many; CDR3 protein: CASSPWGGRVYEQYF
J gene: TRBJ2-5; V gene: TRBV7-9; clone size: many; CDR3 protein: CASSSGTGAFQETQYF
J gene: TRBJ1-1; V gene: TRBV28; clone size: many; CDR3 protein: CASSFAQGPGRAFF
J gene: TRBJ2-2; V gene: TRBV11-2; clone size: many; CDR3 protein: CASSLVIAGELFF
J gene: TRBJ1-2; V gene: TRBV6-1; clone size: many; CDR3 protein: CASRVQGNYGYTF
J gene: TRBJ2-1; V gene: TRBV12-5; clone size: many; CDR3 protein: CASGWQATYNEQFF
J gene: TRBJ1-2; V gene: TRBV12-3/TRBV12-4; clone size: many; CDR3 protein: CASSGPTYGYTF
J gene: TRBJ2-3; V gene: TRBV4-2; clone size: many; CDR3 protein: CASTIGRTSGGNTDTQYF